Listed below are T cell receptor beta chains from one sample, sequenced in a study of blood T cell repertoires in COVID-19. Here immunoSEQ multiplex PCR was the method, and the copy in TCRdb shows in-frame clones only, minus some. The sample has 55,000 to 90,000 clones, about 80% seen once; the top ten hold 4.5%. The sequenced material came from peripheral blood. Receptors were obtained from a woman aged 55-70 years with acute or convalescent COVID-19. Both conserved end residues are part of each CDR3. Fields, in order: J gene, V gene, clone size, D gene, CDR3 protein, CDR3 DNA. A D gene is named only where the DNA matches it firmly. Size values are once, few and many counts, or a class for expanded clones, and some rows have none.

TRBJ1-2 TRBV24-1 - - CATSEEQPPYRYTF TGTGCCACCAGTGAGGAACAGCCCCCCTATCGCTACACCTTC
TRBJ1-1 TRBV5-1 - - CASSLAQGKGYTEAFF TGCGCCAGCAGCTTGGCTCAGGGAAAGGGGTACACTGAAGCTTTCTTT
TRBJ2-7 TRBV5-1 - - CASSLAEGVGTYEQYF TGCGCCAGCAGCTTGGCCGAGGGGGTGGGCACCTACGAGCAGTACTTC
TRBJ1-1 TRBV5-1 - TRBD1 CASSPLQGMNTEAFF TGCGCCAGCAGCCCCCTACAGGGGATGAACACTGAAGCTTTCTTT
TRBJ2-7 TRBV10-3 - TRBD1 CATGGQASYEQYF TGTGCCACCGGGGGACAGGCCTCCTACGAGCAGTACTTC
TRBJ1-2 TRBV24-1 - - CATSDSQVLGGYTF TGTGCCACCAGTGATTCACAGGTATTGGGCGGCTACACCTTC
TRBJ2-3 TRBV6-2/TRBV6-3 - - CASSYMSGGRRTTDTQYF TGTGCCAGCAGTTACATGTCGGGGGGCCGCCGTACCACAGATACGCAGTATTTT
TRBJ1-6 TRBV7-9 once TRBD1 CASRQQGSDSPLHF TGTGCCAGCAGGCAACAGGGGAGCGACTCACCCCTCCACTTT
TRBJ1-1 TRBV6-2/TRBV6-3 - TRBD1 CASSYVQGAVNTEAFF TGTGCCAGCAGTTACGTACAGGGGGCCGTTAACACTGAAGCTTTCTTT
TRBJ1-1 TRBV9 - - CASSPPPDTAGTEAFF TGTGCCAGCAGCCCCCCCCCGGACACGGCGGGGACTGAAGCTTTCTTT
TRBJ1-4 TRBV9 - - CASSVSDFDRFEKLFF TGTGCCAGCAGCGTAAGTGACTTTGATAGGTTTGAAAAACTGTTTTTT
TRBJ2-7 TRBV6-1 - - CASSEPVPPYEQYF TGTGCCAGCAGTGAACCGGTGCCCCCCTACGAGCAGTACTTC
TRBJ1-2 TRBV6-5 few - CASSLARANYGYTF TGTGCCAGCAGCCTAGCAAGAGCTAACTATGGCTACACCTTC
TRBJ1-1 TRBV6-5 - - CASSRNTEAFF TGTGCCAGCAGCCGGAACACTGAAGCTTTCTTT
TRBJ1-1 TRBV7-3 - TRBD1 CASSSGQGRGNTEAFF TGTGCCAGCAGCTCAGGACAGGGCCGAGGGAACACTGAAGCTTTCTTT
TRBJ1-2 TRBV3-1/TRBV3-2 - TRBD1 CASSQGIGTGYGYTF TGTGCCAGCAGCCAAGGAATCGGGACAGGGTATGGCTACACCTTC
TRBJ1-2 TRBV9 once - CASSVAPMTGKSDYGYTF TGTGCCAGCAGCGTAGCCCCAATGACCGGGAAGTCGGACTATGGCTACACCTTC
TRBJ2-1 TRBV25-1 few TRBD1 CASSGGQGAYNEQFF TGTGCCAGCAGTGGGGGACAGGGTGCCTACAATGAGCAGTTCTTC
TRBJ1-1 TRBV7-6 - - CASSSGRGNTEAFF TGTGCCAGCAGCTCGGGGAGGGGGAACACTGAAGCTTTCTTT
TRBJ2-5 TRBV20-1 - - CSAIEYPGRETQYF TGCAGTGCTATTGAATATCCAGGGCGAGAGACCCAGTACTTC
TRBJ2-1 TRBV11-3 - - CASSRSRDNSYNEQFF TGTGCCAGCAGCCGTAGCAGGGACAACTCCTACAATGAGCAGTTCTTC
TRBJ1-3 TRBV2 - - CASSEYQSFSGNTIYF TGTGCCAGCAGTGAATATCAGTCTTTCTCTGGAAACACCATATATTTT
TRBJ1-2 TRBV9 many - CASSREDSLVF TGTGCCAGCAGTAGAGAGGACAGTCTGGTTTTC
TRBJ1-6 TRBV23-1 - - CASSQRGILGGSSYNSPLHF TGCGCCAGCAGTCAACGGGGGATTCTTGGGGGGAGCTCCTATAATTCACCCCTCCACTTT
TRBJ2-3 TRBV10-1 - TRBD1 CASSESRTGGGDTQYF TGCGCCAGCAGTGAGTCTAGGACAGGGGGAGGAGATACGCAGTATTTT
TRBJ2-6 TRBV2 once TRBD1 CASVEDRAGANVLTF TGTGCCAGCGTGGAAGACAGGGCTGGGGCCAACGTCCTGACTTTC
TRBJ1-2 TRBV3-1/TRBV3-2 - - CASSQDRGKGYTF TGTGCCAGCAGCCAAGATAGGGGAAAAGGCTACACCTTC
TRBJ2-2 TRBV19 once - CASSSSGNTGELFF TGTGCCAGTAGTTCCTCGGGGAACACCGGGGAGCTGTTTTTT
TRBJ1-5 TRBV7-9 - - CASSLVGQGNQPQHF TGTGCCAGCAGCTTAGTAGGCCAGGGGAATCAGCCCCAGCATTTT
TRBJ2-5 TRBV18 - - CASSPPAGQETQYF TGTGCCAGCTCACCACCAGCGGGCCAAGAGACCCAGTACTTC
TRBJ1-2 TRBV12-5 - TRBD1 CASGLAGQGWGYTF TGTGCTAGTGGTTTGGCTGGACAGGGATGGGGCTACACCTTC
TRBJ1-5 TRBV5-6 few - CASSLGGYNQPQHF TGTGCCAGCAGCCTGGGAGGGTACAATCAGCCCCAGCATTTT
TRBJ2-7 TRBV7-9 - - CASSLGGVSYEQYF TGTGCCAGCAGCTTGGGGGGTGTATCCTACGAGCAGTACTTC
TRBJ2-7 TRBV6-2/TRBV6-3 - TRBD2 CASSRLSGGDEVEQYF TGTGCCAGCAGCCGTCTCAGTGGGGGGGATGAGGTCGAGCAGTACTTC
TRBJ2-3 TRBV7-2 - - CASSFYRGPYTDTQYF TGTGCCAGCAGCTTTTATCGGGGTCCTTACACAGATACGCAGTATTTT
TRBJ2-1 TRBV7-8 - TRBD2 CASSLARTSGFNEQFF TGTGCCAGCAGCTTAGCTAGGACTAGCGGGTTTAATGAGCAGTTCTTC
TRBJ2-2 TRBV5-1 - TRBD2 CASNERGGTPGELFF TGCGCCAGCAACGAGCGGGGGGGCACCCCCGGGGAGCTGTTTTTT
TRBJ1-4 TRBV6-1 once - CASSEAQTSTNEKLFF TGTGCCAGCAGTGAAGCCCAGACTTCAACTAATGAAAAACTGTTTTTT
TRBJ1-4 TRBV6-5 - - CASSWREGEKLFF TGTGCCAGCAGTTGGAGGGAGGGAGAAAAACTGTTTTTT
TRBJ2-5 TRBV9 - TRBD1 CASSSWDRQETQYF TGTGCCAGCAGCAGCTGGGACAGGCAAGAGACCCAGTACTTC
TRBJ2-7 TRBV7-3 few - CAAWGGGSEQYF TGTGCCGCTTGGGGAGGGGGTTCCGAGCAGTACTTC
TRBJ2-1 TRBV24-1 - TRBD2 CATSAHGGGSYNEQFF TGTGCCACCAGTGCCCATGGCGGGGGCTCCTACAATGAGCAGTTCTTC
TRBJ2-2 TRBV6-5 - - CASTQDPGGTGELFF TGTGCCAGCACCCAGGACCCAGGAGGGACCGGGGAGCTGTTTTTT
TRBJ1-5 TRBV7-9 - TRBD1 CASSLEQGAGGNQPQHF TGTGCCAGCAGCTTAGAACAGGGGGCAGGGGGCAATCAGCCCCAGCATTTT
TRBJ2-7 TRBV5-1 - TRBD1 CASSLTGGYESSYEQYF TGCGCCAGCAGCCTGACAGGGGGCTACGAAAGCTCCTACGAGCAGTACTTC
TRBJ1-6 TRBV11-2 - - CASSLSGQANSPLHF TGTGCCAGCAGCTTATCAGGGCAGGCTAATTCACCCCTCCACTTT
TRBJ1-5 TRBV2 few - CASSTNRNQPQHF TGTGCCAGCAGCACCAACAGAAATCAGCCCCAGCATTTT
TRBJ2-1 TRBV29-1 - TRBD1 CSVEELSTGGRNEQFF TGCAGCGTTGAAGAGCTCAGCACAGGGGGCCGGAATGAGCAGTTCTTC
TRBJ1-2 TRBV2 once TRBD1 CASRQGAYDAGYTF TGTGCCAGTCGACAGGGGGCTTATGATGCTGGCTACACCTTC
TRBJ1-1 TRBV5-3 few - CARTKDGIMNTEAFF TGTGCCAGAACTAAGGACGGGATCATGAACACTGAAGCTTTCTTT
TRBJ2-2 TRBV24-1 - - CATKGSMDTGELFF TGTGCCACCAAGGGGTCGATGGACACCGGGGAGCTGTTTTTT
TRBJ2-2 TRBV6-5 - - CASKEDRIATGELFF TGTGCCAGCAAGGAGGACAGAATTGCCACCGGGGAGCTGTTTTTT
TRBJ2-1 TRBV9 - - CASSPEAGQYNEQFF TGTGCCAGCAGCCCCGAGGCGGGGCAATACAATGAGCAGTTCTTC
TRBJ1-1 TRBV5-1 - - CASSLSPLPNTEAFF TGCGCCAGCAGCTTGTCTCCCCTTCCGAACACTGAAGCTTTCTTT
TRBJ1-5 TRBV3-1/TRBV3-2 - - CASSQVPGYGNQPQHF TGTGCCAGCAGCCAAGTTCCGGGATACGGGAATCAGCCCCAGCATTTT